These T cell receptor beta chains were read from a single sample in a study of vaccination and CD4 T cells after COVID-19. Their specific antigens are unknown. TCRdb independently ran MiXCR on the PCR reads; one entry per CDR3 protein. The table records 15,000 to 20,000 distinct CDR3 sequences, 35% to 45% of them present only once. Specimen: CD4+ T cells from blood, cultured in vitro, collected before SARS-CoV-2 vaccination. Receptor source: a human donor who received a COVID-19 vaccine. CDR3s include the opening cysteine and the closing phenylalanine or tryptophan. Fields, in order: J gene, D gene, clone size, V gene, CDR3 protein, CDR3 DNA. A D gene is named only where the DNA matches it firmly. Size is stated for part of the rows, as once, few or many counts, or as a class when the clone is expanded.

J gene: TRBJ1-6
D gene: TRBD1
clone size: -
V gene: TRBV5-8
CDR3 protein: CASSFQGVNSPLHF
CDR3 DNA: TGTGCCAGCAGCTTTCAGGGGGTGAATTCACCCCTCCACTTT

J gene: TRBJ2-7
D gene: TRBD2
clone size: once
V gene: TRBV19
CDR3 protein: CASSSGGASYEQYF
CDR3 DNA: TGTGCCAGTAGTTCCGGGGGGGCCTCTTACGAGCAGTACTTC

J gene: TRBJ2-7
D gene: -
clone size: few
V gene: TRBV7-2
CDR3 protein: CASSLESGTYEQYF
CDR3 DNA: TGTGCCAGCAGCTTAGAGTCTGGTACCTACGAGCAGTACTTC

J gene: TRBJ1-2
D gene: -
clone size: -
V gene: TRBV6-5
CDR3 protein: CASSYSTGDYGYTF
CDR3 DNA: TGTGCCAGCAGTTACTCGACAGGAGACTATGGCTACACCTTC

J gene: TRBJ1-2
D gene: TRBD1
clone size: few
V gene: TRBV7-2
CDR3 protein: CASSLPGGYGYTF
CDR3 DNA: TGTGCCAGCAGCTTACCAGGGGGGTATGGCTACACCTTC

J gene: TRBJ1-3
D gene: -
clone size: -
V gene: TRBV25-1
CDR3 protein: CASRTPGNTIYF
CDR3 DNA: TGTGCCAGCAGGACCCCGGGAAACACCATATATTTT

J gene: TRBJ2-5
D gene: TRBD2
clone size: -
V gene: TRBV20-1
CDR3 protein: CSARAPLVAGTGETQYF
CDR3 DNA: TGCAGTGCTAGAGCCCCCCTGGTAGCGGGGACCGGGGAGACCCAGTACTTC

J gene: TRBJ1-6
D gene: -
clone size: -
V gene: TRBV7-2
CDR3 protein: CASSLDDSPLHF
CDR3 DNA: TGTGCCAGCAGCTTGGACGATTCACCCCTCCACTTT

J gene: TRBJ2-1
D gene: TRBD2
clone size: -
V gene: TRBV11-2
CDR3 protein: CASSLDSSGWSSYNEQFF
CDR3 DNA: TGTGCCAGCAGCTTAGATAGTAGCGGGTGGAGCTCCTACAATGAGCAGTTCTTC

J gene: TRBJ2-4
D gene: -
clone size: once
V gene: TRBV27
CDR3 protein: CASRPLREAKNIQYF
CDR3 DNA: TGTGCCAGCAGACCCCTCCGGGAGGCCAAAAACATTCAGTACTTC

J gene: TRBJ1-3
D gene: -
clone size: -
V gene: TRBV5-1
CDR3 protein: CASSLEGMGNTIYF
CDR3 DNA: TGCGCCAGCAGCTTGGAGGGGATGGGGAACACCATATATTTT

J gene: TRBJ1-1
D gene: -
clone size: -
V gene: TRBV30
CDR3 protein: CAWSVRTGNREAFF
CDR3 DNA: TGTGCCTGGAGTGTACGAACAGGGAATAGGGAAGCTTTCTTT

J gene: TRBJ1-1
D gene: -
clone size: -
V gene: TRBV20-1
CDR3 protein: CSAIRVTEAFF
CDR3 DNA: TGCAGTGCCATCAGGGTTACTGAAGCTTTCTTT

J gene: TRBJ2-7
D gene: -
clone size: -
V gene: TRBV2
CDR3 protein: CASSVSYEQYF
CDR3 DNA: TGTGCCAGCAGTGTATCCTACGAGCAGTACTTC

J gene: TRBJ2-7
D gene: -
clone size: few
V gene: TRBV27
CDR3 protein: CASRSRTRQGSYEQYF
CDR3 DNA: TGTGCCAGCCGATCCAGAACAAGGCAGGGATCCTACGAGCAGTACTTC

J gene: TRBJ2-3
D gene: TRBD1
clone size: -
V gene: TRBV20-1
CDR3 protein: CSARTGGPYSNQPQYF
CDR3 DNA: TGCAGTGCTAGAACAGGGGGCCCCTATAGCAATCAGCCCCAGTATTTT

J gene: TRBJ1-4
D gene: -
clone size: -
V gene: TRBV30
CDR3 protein: CAGSRRTTNEKLFF
CDR3 DNA: TGTGCCGGGAGCCGCCGGACAACTAATGAAAAACTGTTTTTT

J gene: TRBJ1-1
D gene: -
clone size: -
V gene: TRBV4-1
CDR3 protein: CASSFGPGGTNTEASF
CDR3 DNA: -

J gene: TRBJ1-1
D gene: -
clone size: -
V gene: TRBV29-1
CDR3 protein: CSVAKGLNTEAFF
CDR3 DNA: TGCAGCGTTGCGAAGGGGCTGAACACTGAAGCTTTCTTT